This TCR beta chain comes out of a study of cytomegalovirus exposure and HLA in healthy donors. About this clone itself: Its antigen is not identified.

This CDR3 comprises 18 residues. Germline V lookup: CDR1 LGHNA, CDR2 YSLEER. The trim removed 0 bases at V and 2 bases at J, leaving 7 bases unmatched. Study findings and constraints: The likely explanation for a cluster of highly shared sequence variants was sequencing artifact. TCR beta chain V- and J-gene trimming was linked, in a later analysis, to a missense variant in DCLRE1C. Within an earlier analysis, most TCR beta V segments proved productive either about 90% or about 30% of the time.

PCR involved 60 Vbeta and 13 Jbeta primers. Study processing details: A later analysis tallied about 80 million unique TCR beta chains, around 10 million of them shared. The protocol was immunoSEQ multiplex PCR, while the TCRdb copy is restricted to in-frame clones and leaves out a portion. V, J and clone size are taken as reported in that table, and D and trimming were inferred from the DNA itself. The data contain approximately 190,000 clones, 81% of them singletons. The sample consisted of PBMCs. The V and J genes are TRBV4-3 and TRBJ2-3; TRBD2 agrees at 11 bases. The TCR comes from a man in his fifties in good health and CMV-seronegative. The CDR3 sequence: CASSQDTPTSGITDTQYF. In DNA, the CDR3 is TGCGCCAGCAGCCAAGATACCCCGACTAGCGGGATCACAGATACGCAGTATTTT.